The 12 T cell receptor beta chains below were found in one sample sequenced in a study of blood T cell repertoires in COVID-19. Assay used: immunoSEQ multiplex PCR; TCRdb lists only in-frame clones, some missing. The sample yields roughly 250,000 clones, 70% to 90% seen once. Sequencing input: PBMCs or T cells enriched from blood (not recorded which). All receptors come from a middle-aged woman with acute COVID-19.

The rearrangement uses TRBV20-1 and TRBJ2-7; D might be TRBD2 (5 bases). The CDR3 runs 13 residues. Per the germline V gene, CDR1 is DFQATT and CDR2 is SNEGSKA (reference sequence). V gave up 3 bases and J gave up 2 bases, with 11 bases separating them. The CDR3 reads CSASTGFTYEQYF. The CDR3, as DNA: TGCAGTGCTAGTACGGGATTCACCTACGAGCAGTACTTC.

V and J are TRBV21-1 and TRBJ1-1; TRBD1, the table's D call, was not compared with the DNA. TRBV21-1 is shown as a pseudogene. This CDR3 is built from 15 residues. CDR3 sequence reads: CASSRIGQMNTEAFF. For the CDR3, the DNA is TGTGCCAGCAGCAGAATTGGACAGATGAACACTGAAGCTTTCTTT.

This rearrangement joins TRBV2 to TRBJ2-3; 11 nucleotides match TRBD1. The germline V gene encodes CDR1 SNHLY and CDR2 FYNNEI. Germline trimming cut 5 bases from V and 5 bases from J; bases unmatched to any gene: 3. This CDR3 has 14 amino acids. The CDR3 loop reads CASSRDRGKDTQYF. The CDR3 DNA sequence: TGTGCCAGCAGTCGGGACAGGGGGAAAGATACGCAGTATTTT.

The chain employs TRBV30 and TRBJ1-2; 8 bases agree with TRBD1. CDR1 is GTSNPN and CDR2 is SVGIG in the germline V gene (reference sequence). Trimming at V came to 1 base and at J to 6 bases, leaving 4 bases not matched to a gene. This CDR3 comprises 13 residues. CDR3 sequence reads: CAWSEDREDGYTF. The CDR3, as DNA: TGTGCCTGGAGTGAGGACAGGGAGGATGGCTACACCTTC.

The J gene is TRBJ1-2, the V gene TRBV11-2; 7 bases fit TRBD1. V was clipped by 5 bases and J by 8 bases; unmatched bases: 17. Per germline, CDR1 SGHAT and CDR2 FQNNGV. There are 16 residues in the CDR3. The DNA for the CDR3 is TGTGCCAGCAGCCTGTTGGCCCGGGACAGCCCTACGGGCTACACCTTC. Residues: CASSLLARDSPTGYTF.

V is TRBV24-1 and J is TRBJ1-5; D might be TRBD1 (5 bases). V lost 3 bases, J lost 3 bases, and 14 bases lay in between. This CDR3 comprises 16 residues. Germline CDR1 is KGHDR and CDR2 is SFDVKD. In DNA, the CDR3 is TGTGCCACCAGTGATACATCAGGGTTGGCCAATCAGCCCCAGCATTTT. Protein: CATSDTSGLANQPQHF.

This clone has just a few counts. Other DNA sequences in the sample encode the same CDR3. The V gene is TRBV2, the J gene TRBJ2-7; TRBD1 aligns across 10 bases. Per the germline V gene, CDR1 is SNHLY and CDR2 is FYNNEI. The CDR3 spans 14 residues. V lost 4 bases, J lost 4 bases, and 4 bases stayed unmatched. The CDR3 protein is CASSATGGGYEQYF. The CDR3 DNA reads TGTGCCAGCAGTGCGACAGGGGGCGGGTACGAGCAGTACTTC. Using reference TRBV2 and TRBJ2-7 for the parts outside the CDR3, the full variable domain is EPEVTQTPSHQVTQMGQEVILRCVPISNHLYFYWYRQILGQKVEFLVSFYNNEISEKSEIFDDQFSVERPDGSNFTLKIRSTKLEDSAMYFCASSATGGGYEQYFGPGTRLTVT.

For the CDR3, the DNA is TGTGCCAGCAATCCGGGACAGGGAGGTGAAGCTTTCTTT. It codes for CASNPGQGGEAFF. V usage is TRBV2 and J usage is TRBJ1-1; 9 bases are a match to TRBD1. This CDR3 has 13 residues. V trimming: 7 bases; J trimming: 7 bases; junction bases outside the gene matches: 7. From germline, CDR1 is SNHLY and CDR2 FYNNEI.

This clone has just one count. This chain uses TRBV7-2 with TRBJ2-3; D is possibly TRBD2 (6 bases). Germline CDR1 is SGHTA and CDR2 is FQGNSA. Trimming shortened V by 2 bases and J by 1 base, and 13 bases separated the two germline ends. The CDR3 has 16 residues. CDR3 loop: CASSLSSASGTDTQYF. The CDR3 bases are TGTGCCAGCAGCTTATCTAGCGCTAGCGGCACAGATACGCAGTATTTT. Full variable domain (remainder filled in from reference TRBV7-2 and TRBJ2-3): GAGVSQSPSNKVTEKGKDVELRCDPISGHTALYWYRQSLGQGLEFLIYFQGNSAPDKSGLPSDRFSAERTGGSVSTLTIQRTQQEDSAVYLCASSLSSASGTDTQYFGPGTRLTVL.

The chain joins TRBV20-1 to TRBJ2-1; no clear D. Germline V gene lookup returns CDR1 DFQATT and CDR2 SNEGSKA (reference sequence). V was clipped by 3 bases and J by 5 bases, with 14 bases between them. The CDR3 is 14 amino acids. The DNA of the CDR3 is TGCAGTGCTAGTGGAAGCAGGTACCACAATGAGCAGTTCTTC. It codes for CSASGSRYHNEQFF.

This chain links TRBV10-2 with TRBJ2-7; a possible D gene is TRBD1 (6 bases). CDR1 and CDR2 (germline): WSHSY, SAAADI. Deletions cut 7 bases from V and 1 base from J, with 14 bases between. The CDR3 contains 14 residues. DNA of the CDR3: TGCGCCAGCATTTCGGACAGCTTTTCCTACGAGCAGTACTTC. Translated, it gives CASISDSFSYEQYF.

The chain employs TRBV4-2 and TRBJ1-3, with D possibly matching TRBD1 (6 bases). Germline-derived CDR1 and CDR2 are LGHNA and YNFKEQ. With 4 bases removed from V and 0 bases from J, the gap between germline ends came to 13 bases. This CDR3 spans 16 amino acids. Here the CDR3 DNA reads TGTGCCAGCAGCCCACCCGGACAGAGCTCTGGAAACACCATATATTTT. Encoded protein: CASSPPGQSSGNTIYF.